The 2 T cell receptor beta chains presented below share a single source sample, sequenced in a study of immune evolution from preneoplasia to lung adenocarcinoma. Clones were read by immunoSEQ multiplex PCR, and TCRdb kept only the in-frame ones, dropping some. The data contain some 4,500 clones, around 87% of them singletons. The sequenced sample consisted of FFPE invasive lung adenocarcinoma tissue. The receptors here all came from a person aged 45 to 59 with lung adenocarcinoma.

This clone came up once. CDR3 sequence reads: CAWTARSTDTQYF. The CDR3, as DNA: TGTGCCTGGACGGCGCGGAGCACAGATACGCAGTATTTT. This chain uses TRBV30 with TRBJ2-3; D is unclear. The CDR3 length is 13 residues. The V and J ends lost 4 bases and 0 bases respectively, with 8 bases between them. The germline CDR1 and CDR2 sequences are GTSNPN and SVGIG (reference sequence).

The chain employs TRBV20-1 and TRBJ2-7; the D is unclear. The V end was cut by 7 bases, the J end by 6 bases, with 13 bases between. Looked up from germline, CDR1 is DFQATT and CDR2 is SNEGSKA (reference sequence). This CDR3 region has 11 residues. The CDR3 DNA reads TGCAGTGTTAGTGGGATGGGCGAGCAGTACTTC. Translation gives CSVSGMGEQYF.